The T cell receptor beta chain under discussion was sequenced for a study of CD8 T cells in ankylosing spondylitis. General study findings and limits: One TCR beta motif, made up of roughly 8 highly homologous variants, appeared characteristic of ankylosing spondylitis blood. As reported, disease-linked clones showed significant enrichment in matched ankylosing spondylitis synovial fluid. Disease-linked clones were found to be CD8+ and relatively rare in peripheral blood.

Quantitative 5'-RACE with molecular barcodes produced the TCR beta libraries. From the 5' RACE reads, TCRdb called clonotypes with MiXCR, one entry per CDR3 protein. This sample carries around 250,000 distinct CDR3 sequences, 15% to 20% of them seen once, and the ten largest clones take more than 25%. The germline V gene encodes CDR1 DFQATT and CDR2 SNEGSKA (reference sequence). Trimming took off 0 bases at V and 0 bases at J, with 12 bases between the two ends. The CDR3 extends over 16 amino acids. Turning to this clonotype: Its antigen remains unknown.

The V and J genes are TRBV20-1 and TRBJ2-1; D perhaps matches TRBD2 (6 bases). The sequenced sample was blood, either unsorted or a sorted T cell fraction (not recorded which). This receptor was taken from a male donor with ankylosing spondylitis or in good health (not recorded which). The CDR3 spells CSARDWDGSSYNEQFF. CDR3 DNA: TGCAGTGCTAGAGATTGGGACGGGAGCTCCTACAATGAGCAGTTCTTC.